Below are 24 T cell receptor beta chains sequenced from a single sample in a study of CD8 T cells in ankylosing spondylitis. MiXCR, applied by TCRdb to the 5' RACE reads, yields one record per CDR3 protein. In the table there are under 250,000 distinct CDR3 sequences, 30% to 35% of which are singletons. The sample was blood, either unsorted or a sorted T cell fraction (not recorded which). Source of these receptors: a male donor with ankylosing spondylitis or in good health (not recorded which).

V gene TRBV7-9 combines with J gene TRBJ2-1, with a tentative D call TRBD2 (6 bases). The V gene's germline CDR1 is SEHNR and CDR2 FQNEAQ (reference sequence). V was pared by 3 bases and J by 4 bases, with 13 bases between. This CDR3 is built from 15 residues. CDR3 sequence: CASSLVRGQYNEQFF. Written as DNA, the CDR3 is TGTGCCAGCAGCTTGGTGCGGGGCCAGTACAATGAGCAGTTCTTC.

The rearrangement uses TRBV18 and TRBJ1-2; 8 positions match TRBD1. Unmatched junction bases numbered 5, after V lost 4 bases and J lost 1 base. Germline V CDR1 and CDR2: KGHSH, LQKENI. CDR3 length: 15 residues. CDR3: CASSRDRGNNYGYTF. CDR3 nucleotides: TGTGCCAGCTCACGTGACAGGGGAAATAACTATGGCTACACCTTC.

This clonotype was picked up a small number of times. This chain connects TRBV20-1 to TRBJ1-1, with D perhaps matching TRBD1 (5 bases). Trimming pared 6 bases from V and 8 bases from J, leaving 10 bases between. Per germline, CDR1 DFQATT and CDR2 SNEGSKA (reference sequence). CDR3 length equals 10 residues. The CDR3 bases are TGCAGTGCCGATGACAGAGAAGCTTTCTTT. It translates to CSADDREAFF.

This clonotype was detected only a few times. CDR3 residues: CSARDDRGATNSPLHF. CDR3 in DNA: TGCAGTGCTAGAGATGACAGGGGGGCTACTAATTCACCCCTCCACTTT. This chain connects TRBV20-1 to TRBJ1-6; 9 bases are shared with TRBD1. The junction had 6 bases not matched to a gene; V was cut back by 0 bases and J by 6 bases. Germline CDR1 reads DFQATT; CDR2 reads SNEGSKA (reference sequence). The CDR3 extends over 16 amino acids.

The chain couples TRBV20-1 to TRBJ1-1; 9 nucleotides agree with TRBD1. The CDR3 consists of 15 residues. Per germline, CDR1 DFQATT and CDR2 SNEGSKA (reference sequence). After removal of 4 bases from V and 1 base from J, the junction contained 7 bases not matched to a gene. The CDR3 here is CSAIWTGEGNTEAFF. DNA of the CDR3: TGCAGTGCTATCTGGACAGGGGAAGGGAACACTGAAGCTTTCTTT.

This chain uses TRBV27 with TRBJ2-1, with TRBD2 matching over 14 bases. The trim removed 6 bases at V and 7 bases at J, leaving 8 bases unmatched. The CDR3 contains 16 residues. Germline assignment: CDR1 MNHEY and CDR2 SMNVEV (reference sequence). CDR3 nucleotide sequence: TGTGCCAGCAGAAAGACTAGCGGGGGGGCTGTGAATGAGCAGTTCTTC. Its protein product is CASRKTSGGAVNEQFF.

The chain is built from TRBV20-1 and TRBJ2-5; no clear D. Germline values: CDR1 DFQATT, CDR2 SNEGSKA (reference sequence). Trimming took off 0 bases at V and 2 bases at J, with 13 bases between the two ends. This CDR3 has 15 residues. The CDR3 nucleotides read TGCAGTGCTAGAGATGGGTGGGCCGATCAAGAGACCCAGTACTTC. Its protein product is CSARDGWADQETQYF.

V gene TRBV6-5 combines with J gene TRBJ1-4, with unresolved D. Germline V CDR1 and CDR2: MNHEY, SVGAGI. V lost 0 bases and J lost 7, with 12 bases in between. The CDR3 extends over 15 amino acids. CDR3 loop: CASSYSRRRGEKLFF. DNA for the CDR3: TGTGCCAGCAGTTACTCGAGAAGGCGGGGTGAAAAACTGTTTTTT.

In its sample, this clonotype was seen a few times. The V gene is TRBV12-3 or TRBV12-4, the J gene TRBJ1-2; D uncertain. This CDR3 has 11 residues. V dropped 1 base and J dropped 10 bases, with 7 bases sitting between them. CDR3 sequence reads: CASSLGTLYTF. The CDR3 DNA follows: TGTGCCAGCAGTTTAGGCACACTCTACACCTTC.

Here the CDR3 reads CASSRQNTEAFF. The CDR3 region has the DNA TGTGCCAGCAGTCGACAGAACACTGAAGCTTTCTTT. This rearrangement joins TRBV2 to TRBJ1-1; D is unresolved. The germline V gene has CDR1 SNHLY and CDR2 FYNNEI. Between the trimmed V and J ends, which lost 5 bases and 1 base, there was a span of 5 bases. The CDR3 is made up of 12 amino acids.

This clonotype was observed at least ten times. The chain employs TRBV6-1 and TRBJ2-7, with D maybe TRBD1 (6 bases). Germline CDR1 and CDR2: MNHNS and SASEGT. Trimming cost V 6 bases and J 0 bases, with 12 bases left between them. The CDR3 has 14 amino acids. CDR3 sequence: CASSPDRISYEQYF. CDR3 nucleotides: TGTGCCAGCAGCCCCGACAGGATCTCCTACGAGCAGTACTTC.

The chain employs TRBV11-2 and TRBJ2-5; possible D gene TRBD1, 5 bases. CDR3 size: 15 residues. The germline CDR1 and CDR2 sequences are SGHAT and FQNNGV. V was trimmed by 2 bases and J by 5 bases, leaving 15 bases between them. The CDR3 DNA is TGTGCCAGCAGCTTACTACCTAGGGGTTCCGAGACCCAGTACTTC. Amino acids: CASSLLPRGSETQYF.

This chain connects TRBV20-1 to TRBJ2-7; the match to TRBD1 covers 7 bases. V was clipped by 2 bases and J by 2 bases; unmatched bases: 12. Germline V gene sequence: CDR1 DFQATT, CDR2 SNEGSKA (reference sequence). CDR3 length: 16 residues. CDR3 amino acids: CSARRLGQGDPYEQYF. CDR3 nucleotides: TGCAGTGCTAGAAGGCTGGGGCAGGGGGACCCCTACGAGCAGTACTTC.

This clonotype was counted only a few times. The chain combines TRBV6-5 with TRBJ2-2; D is ambiguous. Trimming cost V 0 bases and J 3 bases, with 8 bases left between them. CDR1 is MNHEY, CDR2 SVGAGI, per germline. The CDR3 is made up of 15 amino acids. CDR3 DNA sequence: TGTGCCAGCAGTTACTCGGCAGGCTACACCGGGGAGCTGTTTTTT. It specifies CASSYSAGYTGELFF.

This clonotype was recorded a few times. The genes are TRBV20-1 and TRBJ1-3; D gene uncertain. Trimming pared 2 bases from V and 0 bases from J, leaving 8 bases between. The germline V gene encodes CDR1 DFQATT and CDR2 SNEGSKA (reference sequence). This CDR3 is 14 amino acids long. CDR3 in DNA: TGCAGTGCTAGAAAGTGGTCCTCTGGAAACACCATATATTTT. This encodes CSARKWSSGNTIYF.

The V gene is TRBV7-2, the J gene TRBJ1-1; D remains unclear. CDR3 size: 15 residues. Germline CDR1 is SGHTA and CDR2 is FQGNSA. Trimming took off 9 bases at V and 0 bases at J, with 17 bases between the two ends. The CDR3 sequence is CASIGGQIMNTEAFF. CDR3 sequence (DNA): TGTGCCAGTATAGGAGGGCAGATTATGAACACTGAAGCTTTCTTT.

This clonotype was seen a handful of times. The chain employs TRBV20-1 and TRBJ2-2; a weak D match, TRBD2 (5 bases). Looked up from germline, CDR1 is DFQATT and CDR2 is SNEGSKA (reference sequence). CDR3 size: 14 residues. V was trimmed by 3 bases and J by 2 bases, leaving 10 bases between them. Here the CDR3 DNA reads TGCAGTGCTAGGAGGGATTTCAACACCGGGGAGCTGTTTTTT. It specifies CSARRDFNTGELFF.

Only a few counts were recorded for this clonotype. The chain joins TRBV10-3 to TRBJ2-1, with 14 bases identical to TRBD2. The CDR3 is 18 amino acids. V gave up 10 bases and J gave up 0 bases; unmatched junction bases: 11. Germline CDR1 reads ENHRY; CDR2 reads SYGVKD. CDR3 bases: TGTGCCACCTTGGGACTAGCGGGGGATCAAAGCTCCTACAATGAGCAGTTCTTC. Translation: CATLGLAGDQSSYNEQFF.

The V and J genes are TRBV5-1 and TRBJ2-5; 9 bases are shared with TRBD2. The germline CDR1 and CDR2 sequences are SGHRS and YFSETQ. After removal of 4 bases from V and 0 bases from J, the junction contained 4 bases not matched to a gene. The CDR3 length is 15 residues. As DNA, the CDR3 is TGCGCCAGCAGCCCTAGCGGGGTGTACCAAGAGACCCAGTACTTC. It encodes CASSPSGVYQETQYF. The full variable domain, with the rest looked up from reference TRBV5-1 and TRBJ2-5, is KAGVTQTPRYLIKTRGQQVTLSCSPISGHRSVSWYQQTPGQGLQFLFEYFSETQRNKGNFPGRFSGRQFSNSRSEMNVSTLELGDSALYLCASSPSGVYQETQYFGPGTRLLVL.

The rearrangement links TRBV6-5 to TRBJ2-1; D uncertain. Trimming took off 2 bases at V and 5 bases at J, with 13 bases between the two ends. This CDR3 comprises 15 residues. The germline gives CDR1 MNHEY, CDR2 SVGAGI. Here the CDR3 DNA reads TGTGCCAGCAGTTACAACGTAGGGTCAGACAATGAGCAGTTCTTC. It encodes CASSYNVGSDNEQFF.

The J gene is TRBJ2-3, the V gene TRBV20-1, with D hard to call. The CDR3 consists of 14 residues. Trimming pared 1 base from V and 4 bases from J, leaving 12 bases between. CDR1 and CDR2 from the germline V gene are DFQATT and SNEGSKA (reference sequence). The CDR3 DNA sequence: TGCAGTGCTAGAGTTCAGGTAGCAGCAGATACGCAGTATTTT. It yields the protein CSARVQVAADTQYF.

The chain has TRBV29-1 and TRBJ2-2, with D possibly called TRBD1 or TRBD2 (5 bases each). The CDR3 covers 12 residues. V lost 5 bases to trimming and J lost 4 bases, with 8 bases between them. In germline, CDR1 is SQVTM, CDR2 ANQGSEA. CDR3 loop: CSVTGRTGELFF. The CDR3 coding sequence is TGCAGCGTTACGGGGCGCACCGGGGAGCTGTTTTTT.

This chain connects TRBV20-1 to TRBJ2-3; possible D gene TRBD2, 6 bases. Trimming removed 5 bases from V and 7 bases from J, with 16 bases in between. Germline CDR1 and CDR2: DFQATT and SNEGSKA (reference sequence). The CDR3 consists of 13 residues. CDR3 sequence reads: CSAPVLTSNTQYF. The CDR3 DNA reads TGCAGTGCTCCCGTGCTGACTAGTAATACGCAGTATTTT.

This clonotype turned up a few times. The chain's CDR3 is CASSLVVRQGYSGANVLTF. In DNA form, the CDR3 reads TGTGCCAGCAGCTTGGTTGTTCGGCAGGGATACTCTGGGGCCAACGTCCTGACTTTC. The rearrangement links TRBV5-6 to TRBJ2-6, with D possibly being TRBD1 (5 bases). V was cut by 0 bases and J by 0 bases, with 16 bases left in between. Germline assignment: CDR1 SGHDT and CDR2 YYEEEE. The CDR3 is 19 residues long. Supplemented by reference TRBV5-6 and TRBJ2-6, the full variable domain reads DAGVTQSPTHLIKTRGQQVTLRCSPKSGHDTVSWYQQALGQGPQFIFQYYEEEERQRGNFPDRFSGHQFPNYSSELNVNALLLGDSALYLCASSLVVRQGYSGANVLTFGAGSRLTVL.